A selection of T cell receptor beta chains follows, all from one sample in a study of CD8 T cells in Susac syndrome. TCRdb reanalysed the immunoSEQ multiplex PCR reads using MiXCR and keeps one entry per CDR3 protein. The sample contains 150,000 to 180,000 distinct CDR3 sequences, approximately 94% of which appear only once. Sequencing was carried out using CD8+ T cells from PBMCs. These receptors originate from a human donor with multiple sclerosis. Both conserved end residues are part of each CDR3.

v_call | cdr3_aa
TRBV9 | CASSAKTGGTEAFF
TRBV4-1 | CASSQQAGPQETQYF
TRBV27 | CASSSPGGSGKNIQYF
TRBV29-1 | CSVADRTEPTNEKLFF
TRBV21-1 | CASSKKRRDRRNEAFF
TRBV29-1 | CSVEDRGTGANYGYTF
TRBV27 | CASSYTGTLYGYTF
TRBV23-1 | CASSPGEGNTDTQYF
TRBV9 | CASSGGSSSYNEQFF
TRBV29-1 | CSVRSGANVLTF
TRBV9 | CASSVQGGGNTEAFF
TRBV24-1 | CATSDTGDTGELFF
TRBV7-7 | CASSSRDTDTQYF
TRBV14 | CASSQDSWTGGPTDTQYF
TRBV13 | CASSLAAGRHGYTF
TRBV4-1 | CASSPRTGVISEAFF
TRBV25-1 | CASSAPGVSYGYTF
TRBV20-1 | CSASPGGSNQPQHF
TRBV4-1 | CASSQEQDNYGYTF
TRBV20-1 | CSAKTPGQESSPLHF
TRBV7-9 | CASSPVQGGSYEQYF
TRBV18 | CASSPPIQGEFGYTF
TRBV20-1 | CSARDLGGLGEKLFF
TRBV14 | CASSARQGIYEQYF
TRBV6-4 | CASSELGGSYNEQFF
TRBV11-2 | CASSFRLGRLAGGRGQSTDTQYF
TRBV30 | CAWSARGLQAFF
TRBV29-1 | CSVPIQGNTEAFF
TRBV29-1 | CSVEEGTGGNEQYF
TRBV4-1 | CASSQPQLGSDTQYF
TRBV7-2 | CASSLLGLAGGYEQYF
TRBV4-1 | CASSQADTDQTDTQYF
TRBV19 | CASLDRPGEAFF
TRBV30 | CAWRAGSSYEQYF
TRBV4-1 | CASSPDTRGSYEQYF
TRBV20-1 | CSARALGTGEGNTIYF
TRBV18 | CASSPGRGLIYGYTF
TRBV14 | CASSPRGSPLHF
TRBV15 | CATGYSNQPQHF
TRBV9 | CASSVGTGAEQYF
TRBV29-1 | CSVEDPQNTYEQYF
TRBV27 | CASSLQSNYGYTF
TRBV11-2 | CASSQRRWTACNTQYF
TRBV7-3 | CASSLANPKNTGELFF
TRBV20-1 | CSAWEVLYNEQFF
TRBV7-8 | CASSLKGSGSYEQYF
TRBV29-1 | CSAVPGTPRVEQYF
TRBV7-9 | CASSLGRESIQETQYF
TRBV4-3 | CASSQDAANTEAFF
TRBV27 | CASSPPTGSYGYTF
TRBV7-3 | CASSLTFGGAPDTQYF
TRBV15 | CATSQDRSTDTQYF
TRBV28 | CASSINRGQAEAFF